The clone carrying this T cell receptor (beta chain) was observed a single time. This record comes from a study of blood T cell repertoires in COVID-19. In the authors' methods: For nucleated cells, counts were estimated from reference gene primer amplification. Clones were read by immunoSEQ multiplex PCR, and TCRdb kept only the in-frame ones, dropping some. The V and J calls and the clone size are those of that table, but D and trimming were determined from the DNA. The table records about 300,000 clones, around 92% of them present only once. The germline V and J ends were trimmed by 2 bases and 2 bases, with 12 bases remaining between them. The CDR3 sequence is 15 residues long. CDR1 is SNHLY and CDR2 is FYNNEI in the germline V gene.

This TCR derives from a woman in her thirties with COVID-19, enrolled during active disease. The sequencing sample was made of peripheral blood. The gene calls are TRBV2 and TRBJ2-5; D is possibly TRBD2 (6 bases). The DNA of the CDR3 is TGTGCCAGCAGTGAACTTGCGGGGAAACAAGAGACCCAGTACTTC. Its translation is CASSELAGKQETQYF.